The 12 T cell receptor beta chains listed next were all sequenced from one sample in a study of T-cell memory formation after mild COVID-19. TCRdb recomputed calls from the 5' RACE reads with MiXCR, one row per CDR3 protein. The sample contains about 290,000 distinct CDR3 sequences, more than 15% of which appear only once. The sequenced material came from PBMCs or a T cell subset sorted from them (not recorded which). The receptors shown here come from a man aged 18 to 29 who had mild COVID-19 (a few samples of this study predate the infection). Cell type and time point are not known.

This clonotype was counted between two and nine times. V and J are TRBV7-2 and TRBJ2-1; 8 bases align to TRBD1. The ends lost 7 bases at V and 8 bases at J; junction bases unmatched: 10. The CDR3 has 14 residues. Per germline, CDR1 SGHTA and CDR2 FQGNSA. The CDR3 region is CASIISGGLDEQFF. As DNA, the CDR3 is TGTGCCAGCATCATCTCAGGGGGCTTAGATGAGCAGTTCTTC.

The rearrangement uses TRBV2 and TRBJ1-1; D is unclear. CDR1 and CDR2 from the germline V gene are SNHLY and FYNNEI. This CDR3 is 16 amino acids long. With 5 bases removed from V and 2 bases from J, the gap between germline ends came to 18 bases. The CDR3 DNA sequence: TGTGCCAGCAGTCCCGAAAGGCGCGGCCTTAACACTGAAGCTTTCTTT. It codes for CASSPERRGLNTEAFF.

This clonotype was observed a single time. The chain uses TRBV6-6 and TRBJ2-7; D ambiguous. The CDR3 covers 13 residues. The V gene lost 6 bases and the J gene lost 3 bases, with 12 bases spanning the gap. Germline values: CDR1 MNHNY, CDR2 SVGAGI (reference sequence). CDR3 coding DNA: TGTGCCAGCAGAACCAACGACGGCTACGAGCAGTACTTC. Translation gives CASRTNDGYEQYF.

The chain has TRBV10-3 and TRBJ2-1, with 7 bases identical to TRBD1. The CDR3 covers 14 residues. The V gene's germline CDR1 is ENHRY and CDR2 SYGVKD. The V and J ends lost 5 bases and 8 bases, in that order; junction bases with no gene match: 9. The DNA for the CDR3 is TGTGCCATCAGTTTAAGGGGGCAGGGGGATGAGCAGTTCTTC. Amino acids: CAISLRGQGDEQFF.

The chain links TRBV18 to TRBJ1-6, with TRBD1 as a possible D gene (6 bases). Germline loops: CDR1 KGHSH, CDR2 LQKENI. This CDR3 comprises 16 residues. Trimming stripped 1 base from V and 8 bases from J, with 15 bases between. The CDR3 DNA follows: TGTGCCAGCTCACCACTGGGGCCAGGGGATTATTCACCCCTCCACTTT. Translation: CASSPLGPGDYSPLHF.

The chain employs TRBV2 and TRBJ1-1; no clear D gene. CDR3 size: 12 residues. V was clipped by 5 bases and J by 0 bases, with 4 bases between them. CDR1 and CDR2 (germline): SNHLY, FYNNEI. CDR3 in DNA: TGTGCCAGCAGTATCATGAACACTGAAGCTTTCTTT. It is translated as CASSIMNTEAFF.

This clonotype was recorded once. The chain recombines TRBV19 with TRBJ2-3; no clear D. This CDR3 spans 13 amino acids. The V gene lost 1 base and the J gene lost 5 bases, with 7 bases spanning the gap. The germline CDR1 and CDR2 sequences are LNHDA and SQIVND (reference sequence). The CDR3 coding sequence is TGTGCCAGTAGTATAGTCAAGGAAGATACGCAGTATTTT. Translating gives CASSIVKEDTQYF.

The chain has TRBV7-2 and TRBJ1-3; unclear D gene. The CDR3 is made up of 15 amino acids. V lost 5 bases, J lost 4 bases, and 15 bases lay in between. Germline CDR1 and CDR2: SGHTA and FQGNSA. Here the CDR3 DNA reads TGTGCCAGCAGCCAGGACCCCCCGGGAGGAAACACCATATATTTT. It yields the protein CASSQDPPGGNTIYF. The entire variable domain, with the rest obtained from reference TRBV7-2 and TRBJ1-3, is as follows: GAGVSQSPSNKVTEKGKDVELRCDPISGHTALYWYRQSLGQGLEFLIYFQGNSAPDKSGLPSDRFSAERTGGSVSTLTIQRTQQEDSAVYLCASSQDPPGGNTIYFGEGSWLTVV.

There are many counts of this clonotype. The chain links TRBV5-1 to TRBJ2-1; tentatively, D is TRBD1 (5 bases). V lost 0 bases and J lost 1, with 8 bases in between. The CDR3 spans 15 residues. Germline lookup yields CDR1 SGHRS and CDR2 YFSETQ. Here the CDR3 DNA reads TGCGCCAGCAGCTTGGAGGCAGGGTCCTACAATGAGCAGTTCTTC. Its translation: CASSLEAGSYNEQFF.

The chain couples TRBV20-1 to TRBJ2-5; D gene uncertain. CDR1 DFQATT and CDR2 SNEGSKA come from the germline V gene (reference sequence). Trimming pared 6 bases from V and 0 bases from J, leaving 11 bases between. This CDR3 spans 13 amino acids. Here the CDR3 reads CSATHTNQETQYF. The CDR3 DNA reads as TGCAGTGCCACCCATACGAACCAAGAGACCCAGTACTTC.

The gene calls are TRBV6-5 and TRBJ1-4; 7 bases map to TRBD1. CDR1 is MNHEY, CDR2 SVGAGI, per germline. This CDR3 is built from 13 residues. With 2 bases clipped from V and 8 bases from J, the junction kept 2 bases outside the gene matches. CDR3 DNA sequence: TGTGCCAGCAGTTACGAACAGGGGGAAAAACTGTTTTTT. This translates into CASSYEQGEKLFF.

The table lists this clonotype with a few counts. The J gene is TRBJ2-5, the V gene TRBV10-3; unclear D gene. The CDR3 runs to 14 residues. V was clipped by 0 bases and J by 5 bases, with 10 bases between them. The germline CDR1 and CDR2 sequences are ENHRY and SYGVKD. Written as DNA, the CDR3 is TGTGCCATCAGTGAGTCGTCGGTCGGGGAGACCCAGTACTTC. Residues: CAISESSVGETQYF.